Reported below is one T cell receptor (beta chain). What it binds is unknown. Generated by immunoSEQ multiplex PCR, the TCRdb table keeps only in-frame clones and is missing some. This table has 55,000 to 95,000 clones, 85% to 90% appearing once. This CDR3 comprises 13 residues. The V and J ends lost 3 bases and 7 bases respectively, with 13 bases between them. Germline assignment: CDR1 SNHLY and CDR2 FYNNEI. This sample was included in a study of OX40 agonist ivuxolimab in advanced cancers. In the study overall: Age averaged about 62 years (range about 23 to 80), and roughly 80% were male. The study, taken as a whole, reports: The study found that CD8+ T cells averaged more expanded clones than CD4+. By week 6 at 0.1 to 3.0 mg/kg, blood CD4+ and CD8+ T cells had expanded clonally.

Sample: CD4+ or CD8+ T cells sorted from blood, taken in a trial of the OX40 agonist ivuxolimab. The TCR was taken from an adult with an advanced solid tumor such as melanoma, head and neck, liver or kidney cancer. The chain has TRBV2 and TRBJ2-7; D is possibly TRBD2 (7 bases). Here the CDR3 reads CASSDRGAREQYF. The CDR3 DNA reads as TGTGCCAGCAGTGATCGGGGGGCGAGGGAGCAGTACTTC.